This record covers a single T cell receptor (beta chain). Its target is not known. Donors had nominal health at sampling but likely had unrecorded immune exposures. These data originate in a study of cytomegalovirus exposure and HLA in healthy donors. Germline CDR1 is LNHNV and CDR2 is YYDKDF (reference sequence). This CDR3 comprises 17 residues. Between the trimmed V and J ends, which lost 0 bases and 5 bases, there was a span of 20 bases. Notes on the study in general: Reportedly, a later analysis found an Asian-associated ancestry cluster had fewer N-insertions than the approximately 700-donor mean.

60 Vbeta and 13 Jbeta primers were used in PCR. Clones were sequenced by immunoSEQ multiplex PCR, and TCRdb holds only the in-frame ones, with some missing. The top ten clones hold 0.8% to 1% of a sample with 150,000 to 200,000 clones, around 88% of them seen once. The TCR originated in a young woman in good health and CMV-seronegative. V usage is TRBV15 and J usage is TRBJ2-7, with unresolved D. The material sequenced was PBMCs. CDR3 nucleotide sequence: TGTGCCACCAGCAGAGATATTCTCCCTTTCCGTCCCGACGAGCAGTACTTC. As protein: CATSRDILPFRPDEQYF.